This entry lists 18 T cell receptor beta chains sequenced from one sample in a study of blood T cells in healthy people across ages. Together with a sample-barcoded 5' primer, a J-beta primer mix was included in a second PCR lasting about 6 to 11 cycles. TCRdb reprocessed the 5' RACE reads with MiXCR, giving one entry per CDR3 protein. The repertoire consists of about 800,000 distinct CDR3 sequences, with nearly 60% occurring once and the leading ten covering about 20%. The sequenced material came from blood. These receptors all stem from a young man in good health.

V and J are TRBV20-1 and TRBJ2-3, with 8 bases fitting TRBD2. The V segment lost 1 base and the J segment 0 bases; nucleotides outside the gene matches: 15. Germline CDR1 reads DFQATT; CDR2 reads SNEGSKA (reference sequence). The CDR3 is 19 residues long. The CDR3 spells CSARVRRGAPRSSTDTQYF. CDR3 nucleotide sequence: TGCAGTGCTAGAGTGAGGCGGGGGGCCCCGAGAAGTAGCACAGATACGCAGTATTTT.

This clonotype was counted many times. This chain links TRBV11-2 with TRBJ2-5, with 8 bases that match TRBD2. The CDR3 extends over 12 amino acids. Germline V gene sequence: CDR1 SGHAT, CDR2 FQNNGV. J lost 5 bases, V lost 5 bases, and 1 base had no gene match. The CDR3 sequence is CASSRGGETQYF. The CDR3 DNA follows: TGTGCCAGCAGCCGGGGGGGGGAGACCCAGTACTTC.

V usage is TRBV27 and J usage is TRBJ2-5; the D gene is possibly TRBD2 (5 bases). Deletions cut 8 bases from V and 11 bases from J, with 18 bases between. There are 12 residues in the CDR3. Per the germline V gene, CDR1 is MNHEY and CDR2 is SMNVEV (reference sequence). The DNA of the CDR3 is TGTGCCAGCCATCAGACTACCAATGAGCAGTACTTC. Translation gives CASHQTTNEQYF.

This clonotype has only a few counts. The CDR3 region is CASSFDLGGPNIQYF. Written as DNA, the CDR3 is TGTGCCAGCAGCTTCGACTTAGGCGGGCCGAACATTCAGTACTTC. The V call is TRBV7-9, the J call TRBJ2-4, with D perhaps matching TRBD2 (5 bases). V lost 3 bases and J lost 7, with 16 bases in between. The CDR3 is made up of 15 amino acids. Germline loops: CDR1 SEHNR, CDR2 FQNEAQ (reference sequence).

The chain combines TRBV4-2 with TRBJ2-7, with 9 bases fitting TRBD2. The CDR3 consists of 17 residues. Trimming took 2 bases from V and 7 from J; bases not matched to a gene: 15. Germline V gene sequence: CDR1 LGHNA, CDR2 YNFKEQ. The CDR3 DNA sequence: TGTGCCAGCAGCCAACAAGCGACTAGCGGAGACCTGTGGGAGCAGTACTTC. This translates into CASSQQATSGDLWEQYF.

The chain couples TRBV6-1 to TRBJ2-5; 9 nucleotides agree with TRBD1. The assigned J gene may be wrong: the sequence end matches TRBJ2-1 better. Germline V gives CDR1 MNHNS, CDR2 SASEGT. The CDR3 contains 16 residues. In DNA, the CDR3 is TGTGCCAGCATGAGCCGTTGGACAGGGGTTCAAGAGACCCAGTTCTTC. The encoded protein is CASMSRWTGVQETQFF.

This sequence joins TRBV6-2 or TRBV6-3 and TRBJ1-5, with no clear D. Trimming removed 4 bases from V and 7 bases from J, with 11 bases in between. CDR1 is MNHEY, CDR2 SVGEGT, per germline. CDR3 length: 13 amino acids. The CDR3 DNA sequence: TGTGCCAGCAGTTCACCGACGGGCCAGCCCCAGCATTTT. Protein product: CASSSPTGQPQHF.

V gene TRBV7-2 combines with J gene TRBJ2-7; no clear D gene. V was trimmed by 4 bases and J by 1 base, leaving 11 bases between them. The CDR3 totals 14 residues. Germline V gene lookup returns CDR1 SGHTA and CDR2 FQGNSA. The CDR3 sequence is CASSSTSASYEQYF. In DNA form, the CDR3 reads TGTGCCAGCAGCTCCACCAGCGCGTCCTACGAGCAGTACTTC.

In DNA, the CDR3 is TGTGCCAGCATGGGTGAGATTCTGGCAGATACGCAGTATTTT. Translating gives CASMGEILADTQYF. The rearrangement links TRBV27 to TRBJ2-3; D call uncertain. V was cut by 7 bases and J by 4 bases, with 15 bases left in between. The CDR3 is 14 residues long. Germline V lookup: CDR1 MNHEY, CDR2 SMNVEV (reference sequence).

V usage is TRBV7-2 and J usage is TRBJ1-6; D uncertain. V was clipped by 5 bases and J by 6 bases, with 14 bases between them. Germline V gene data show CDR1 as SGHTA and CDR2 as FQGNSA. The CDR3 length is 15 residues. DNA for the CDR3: TGTGCCAGCAGCCCCCGAGGACTCCCTAATTCACCCCTCCACTTT. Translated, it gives CASSPRGLPNSPLHF.

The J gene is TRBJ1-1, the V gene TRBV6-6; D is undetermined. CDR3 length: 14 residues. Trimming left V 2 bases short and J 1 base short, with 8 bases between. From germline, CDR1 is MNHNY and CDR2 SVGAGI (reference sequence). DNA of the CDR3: TGTGCCAGCAGTTACAGTCACCAGAACACTGAAGCTTTCTTT. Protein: CASSYSHQNTEAFF.

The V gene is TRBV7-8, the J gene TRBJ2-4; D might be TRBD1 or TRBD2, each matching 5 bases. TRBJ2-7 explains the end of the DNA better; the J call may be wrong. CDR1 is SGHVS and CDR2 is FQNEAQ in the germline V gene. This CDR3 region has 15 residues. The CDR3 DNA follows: TGTGCCAGCAGCTTAGCCGGCAGGGAGACCTACGAGCAGTACTTC. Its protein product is CASSLAGRETYEQYF.

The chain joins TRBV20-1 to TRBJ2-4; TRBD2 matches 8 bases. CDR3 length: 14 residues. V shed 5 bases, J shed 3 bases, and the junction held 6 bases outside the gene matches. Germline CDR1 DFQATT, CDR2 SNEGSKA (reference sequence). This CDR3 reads CSARPAGGKNIQYF. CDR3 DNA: TGCAGTGCTCGGCCGGCGGGGGGCAAAAACATTCAGTACTTC.

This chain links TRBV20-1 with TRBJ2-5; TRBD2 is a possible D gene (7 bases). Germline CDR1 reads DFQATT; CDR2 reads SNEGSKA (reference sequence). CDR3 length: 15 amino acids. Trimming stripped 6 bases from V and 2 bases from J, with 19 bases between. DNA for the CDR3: TGCAGTGCCACCGGGGGGCGCGGGATTCAAGAGACCCAGTACTTC. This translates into CSATGGRGIQETQYF.

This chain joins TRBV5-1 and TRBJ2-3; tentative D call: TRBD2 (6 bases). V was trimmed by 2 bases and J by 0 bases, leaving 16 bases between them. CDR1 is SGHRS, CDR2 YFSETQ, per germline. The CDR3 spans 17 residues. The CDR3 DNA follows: TGCGCCAGCAGCTTTGGCGGGACGCTAACTAGCACAGATACGCAGTATTTT. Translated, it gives CASSFGGTLTSTDTQYF. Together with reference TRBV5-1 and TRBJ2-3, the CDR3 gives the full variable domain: KAGVTQTPRYLIKTRGQQVTLSCSPISGHRSVSWYQQTPGQGLQFLFEYFSETQRNKGNFPGRFSGRQFSNSRSEMNVSTLELGDSALYLCASSFGGTLTSTDTQYFGPGTRLTVL.

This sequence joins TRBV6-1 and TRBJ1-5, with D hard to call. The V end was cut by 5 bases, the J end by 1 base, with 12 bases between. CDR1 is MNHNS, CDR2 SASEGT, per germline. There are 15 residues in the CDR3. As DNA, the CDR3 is TGTGCCAGCAGTCCGCGGTTAGGGAGCAATCAGCCCCAGCATTTT. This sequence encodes CASSPRLGSNQPQHF.

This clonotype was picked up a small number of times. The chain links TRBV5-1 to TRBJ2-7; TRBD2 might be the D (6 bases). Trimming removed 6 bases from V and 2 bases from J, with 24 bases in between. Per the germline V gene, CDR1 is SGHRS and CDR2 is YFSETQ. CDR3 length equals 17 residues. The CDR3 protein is CASTRDGYRESTYEQYF. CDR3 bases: TGCGCCAGCACCCGGGATGGATACCGGGAGAGCACCTACGAGCAGTACTTC. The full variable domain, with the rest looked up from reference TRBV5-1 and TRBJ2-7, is KAGVTQTPRYLIKTRGQQVTLSCSPISGHRSVSWYQQTPGQGLQFLFEYFSETQRNKGNFPGRFSGRQFSNSRSEMNVSTLELGDSALYLCASTRDGYRESTYEQYFGPGTRLTVT.

In DNA, the CDR3 is TGTGCCAGCAGACCGGCCGCGGGACTCCTCTTCGAGCAGTACTTC. It yields the protein CASRPAAGLLFEQYF. The V call is TRBV6-2 or TRBV6-3, the J call TRBJ2-7; D perhaps matches TRBD2 (6 bases). V lost 6 bases, J lost 6 bases, and 21 bases lay in between. This CDR3 has 15 amino acids. Germline assignment: CDR1 MNHEY and CDR2 SVGEGT.